The 21 T cell receptor beta chains listed next were all sequenced from one sample in a study of blood T cell repertoires in COVID-19. Assay: immunoSEQ multiplex PCR; the TCRdb copy retains only in-frame clones and omits some. Of over 350,000 clones in the sample, about nine tenths were seen once. The material sequenced was PBMCs or T cells enriched from blood (not recorded which). The receptors originated from a woman between 35 and 50 years old who had been exposed to COVID-19.

This sequence joins TRBV15 and TRBJ1-1; D is possibly TRBD1 (5 bases). The CDR3 extends over 13 amino acids. CDR1 is LNHNV, CDR2 YYDKDF, per germline (reference sequence). V shed 5 bases and J shed 2 bases, with 9 bases lying between them. The CDR3, as DNA: TGTGCCACCAGCGACAGAGTCAACACTGAAGCTTTCTTT. The encoded protein is CATSDRVNTEAFF. The full variable domain, completed using reference TRBV15 and TRBJ1-1, is DAMVIQNPRYQVTQFGKPVTLSCSQTLNHNVMYWYQQKSSQAPKLLFHYYDKDFNNEADTPDNFQSRRPNTSFCFLDIRSPGLGDTAMYLCATSDRVNTEAFFGQGTRLTVV.

This clone has just one count. J is TRBJ1-2 and V is TRBV30; weak D call: TRBD1 (5 bases). Trimming cost V 3 bases and J 6 bases, with 20 bases left between them. The germline V gene encodes CDR1 GTSNPN and CDR2 SVGIG (reference sequence). CDR3 length: 15 amino acids. The chain's CDR3 is CAWRISNRRNDGYTF. The CDR3 DNA is TGTGCCTGGAGGATAAGTAACAGGCGCAACGATGGCTACACCTTC.

The gene calls are TRBV11-2 and TRBJ1-1, with TRBD1 matching over 7 bases. This CDR3 has 15 residues. V shed 6 bases and J 0 bases; nucleotides not matched to a gene: 7. Germline assignment: CDR1 SGHAT and CDR2 FQNNGV. The CDR3 nucleotides are TGTGCCAGCAGTAGACAGGGATCAATGAACACTGAAGCTTTCTTT. It specifies CASSRQGSMNTEAFF.

V and J are TRBV6-5 and TRBJ2-3; 8 bases fit TRBD2. J gave up 2 bases and V 7 bases, and 2 bases lay outside the gene matches. Germline CDR1 is MNHEY and CDR2 is SVGAGI. The CDR3 extends over 13 amino acids. CDR3 bases: TGTGCCAGCAAGCGGGGGACCACAGATACGCAGTATTTT. As protein: CASKRGTTDTQYF.

The gene calls are TRBV30 and TRBJ2-7; no reliable D call. V was cut by 0 bases and J by 0 bases, with 12 bases left in between. CDR1 is GTSNPN and CDR2 is SVGIG in the germline V gene (reference sequence). The CDR3 sequence is 15 residues long. The CDR3 DNA follows: TGTGCCTGGAGTGTCTTCGGGTTAAGCTCCTACGAGCAGTACTTC. This sequence encodes CAWSVFGLSSYEQYF.

For the CDR3, the DNA is TGTGCCAGCAGCCTAGTAGCGGGGGGCCTCAGACCCCAGTATTTT. It specifies CASSLVAGGLRPQYF. The V call is TRBV7-2, the J call TRBJ2-3; 10 bases agree with TRBD2. Germline CDR1 is SGHTA and CDR2 is FQGNSA. The V gene end was trimmed by 5 bases and the J gene end by 12 bases; junction bases not matched to a gene: 14. This CDR3 has 15 amino acids.

The V call is TRBV24-1, the J call TRBJ1-2, with 7 bases lining up with TRBD1. The CDR3 length is 14 residues. CDR1 is KGHDR and CDR2 is SFDVKD in the germline V gene. After removal of 3 bases from V and 6 bases from J, the junction contained 6 bases not matched to a gene. The CDR3 spells CATSDIDREDGYTF. Here the CDR3 DNA reads TGTGCCACCAGTGATATCGACAGGGAAGATGGCTACACCTTC.

The genes are TRBV5-1 and TRBJ2-7; a weak D match, TRBD2 (6 bases). Germline CDR1 and CDR2: SGHRS and YFSETQ. The CDR3 has 13 amino acids. V lost 5 bases to trimming and J lost 3 bases, with 12 bases between them. This CDR3 is CASRTGLLYEQYF. CDR3 nucleotides: TGCGCCAGCAGGACGGGACTTCTCTACGAGCAGTACTTC.

The chain combines TRBV7-3 with TRBJ1-1; maybe TRBD1 (6 bases). CDR3 length equals 14 residues. V lost 4 bases to trimming and J lost 4 bases, with 13 bases between them. The germline gives CDR1 SGHTA, CDR2 FQGTGA. CDR3 residues: CASSSSGVSTEAFF. Here the CDR3 DNA reads TGTGCCAGCAGCTCCTCAGGGGTCAGCACTGAAGCTTTCTTT.

The V gene is TRBV7-6, the J gene TRBJ1-5; no definite D call. Germline V gives CDR1 SGHVS, CDR2 FNYEAQ. With 5 bases removed from V and 2 bases from J, the gap between germline ends came to 25 bases. This CDR3 has 19 amino acids. CDR3: CASSLSMGARHLRNQPQHF. CDR3 DNA: TGTGCCAGCAGCCTTAGTATGGGCGCCAGACATCTTCGCAATCAGCCCCAGCATTTT.

This clone came up once. The chain couples TRBV29-1 to TRBJ2-5, with 13 bases fitting TRBD2. The CDR3 contains 16 residues. Germline V gene lookup returns CDR1 SQVTM and CDR2 ANQGSEA. Unmatched junction bases numbered 8, after V lost 3 bases and J lost 4 bases. The CDR3 nucleotides are TGCAGCGTTGACCGAGGACTAGCGGGGGTTATAGAGACCCAGTACTTC. It codes for CSVDRGLAGVIETQYF.

The chain links TRBV3-1 (or the pseudogene TRBV3-2) to TRBJ1-6; D not resolved. This CDR3 region has 13 residues. Deletions cut 5 bases from V and 4 bases from J, with 6 bases between. Per the germline V gene, CDR1 is LGHDT and CDR2 is YNNKEL (reference sequence). Here the CDR3 reads CASSGRYNSPLHF. In nucleotides, the CDR3 is TGTGCCAGCAGCGGCCGTTATAATTCACCCCTCCACTTT.

This clone came up a few times. V and J are TRBV6-5 and TRBJ2-7; 12 bases are a match to TRBD2. The V segment lost 7 bases and the J segment 1 base; nucleotides outside the gene matches: 5. The CDR3 has 15 residues. Germline V gene data show CDR1 as MNHEY and CDR2 as SVGAGI. CDR3 loop: CASTTTSGRSYEQYF. CDR3 nucleotide sequence: TGTGCCAGCACAACCACTAGCGGGAGGTCCTACGAGCAGTACTTC.

This chain uses TRBV30 with TRBJ1-6; D is perhaps TRBD1 (6 bases). Per germline, CDR1 GTSNPN and CDR2 SVGIG (reference sequence). V was pared by 2 bases and J by 8 bases, with 7 bases between. The CDR3 totals 12 residues. CDR3 sequence: CAWSWTDSPLHF. DNA for the CDR3: TGTGCCTGGAGTTGGACAGATTCACCCCTCCACTTT.

The chain couples TRBV6-6 to TRBJ2-1; the match to TRBD2 covers 9 bases. The CDR3 runs 16 residues. CDR1 is MNHNY, CDR2 SVGAGI, per germline (reference sequence). Unmatched junction bases numbered 10, after V lost 2 bases and J lost 8 bases. CDR3 DNA: TGTGCCAGCAGTTACCCCGGGACTAGCTCTTCCGATGAGCAGTTCTTC. Encoded protein: CASSYPGTSSSDEQFF.

The rearrangement joins TRBV10-3 to TRBJ2-3; no definite D call. V was cut by 3 bases and J by 1 base, with 11 bases left in between. This CDR3 region has 15 residues. Germline lookup yields CDR1 ENHRY and CDR2 SYGVKD. Here the CDR3 reads CAISDTGGRTDTQYF. The CDR3 bases are TGTGCCATCAGTGATACGGGTGGCCGCACAGATACGCAGTATTTT.

The chain employs TRBV11-2 and TRBJ2-2; 15 nucleotides match TRBD2. Germline CDR1 SGHAT, CDR2 FQNNGV. The CDR3 consists of 17 residues. The junction had 3 bases not matched to a gene; V was cut back by 6 bases and J by 1 base. The CDR3 sequence: CASRKGLAGGNTGELFF. The CDR3 nucleotides are TGTGCCAGCAGGAAGGGACTAGCGGGGGGGAACACCGGGGAGCTGTTTTTT.

The V call is TRBV2, the J call TRBJ1-1; 11 bases line up with TRBD1. The CDR3 spans 14 residues. The germline V gene has CDR1 SNHLY and CDR2 FYNNEI. Trimming took 6 bases from V and 4 from J; bases not matched to a gene: 4. The CDR3 loop reads CASRRTGGPTEAFF. For the CDR3, the DNA is TGTGCCAGCAGGCGGACAGGGGGCCCCACTGAAGCTTTCTTT.

The chain links TRBV5-1 to TRBJ2-1, with D maybe TRBD2 (6 bases). The V end was cut by 5 bases, the J end by 2 bases, with 14 bases between. Germline V gene data show CDR1 as SGHRS and CDR2 as YFSETQ. The CDR3 totals 15 residues. The CDR3 is CASRLGDFPYNEQFF. The CDR3 DNA reads as TGCGCCAGCAGACTAGGGGACTTCCCCTACAATGAGCAGTTCTTC.

The rearrangement links TRBV7-9 to TRBJ2-7, with 7 nucleotides matching TRBD2. From germline, CDR1 is SEHNR and CDR2 FQNEAQ (reference sequence). The V and J ends lost 1 base and 0 bases, in that order; junction bases with no gene match: 9. The CDR3 totals 17 residues. CDR3 sequence: CASSLGFALAASYEQYF. The CDR3, as DNA: TGTGCCAGCAGCTTAGGGTTTGCCCTAGCGGCCTCCTACGAGCAGTACTTC.

This chain joins TRBV5-1 and TRBJ1-4, with D perhaps TRBD1 (5 bases). The germline V and J ends were trimmed by 2 bases and 8 bases, with 10 bases remaining between them. Germline CDR1 SGHRS, CDR2 YFSETQ. The CDR3 sequence is 13 residues long. The CDR3 reads CASSLGAREKLFF. Written as DNA, the CDR3 is TGCGCCAGCAGCTTAGGGGCGCGAGAAAAACTGTTTTTT.